The 19 T cell receptor beta chains below all came from one sample that was sequenced in a study of blood T cell repertoires in COVID-19. Using immunoSEQ multiplex PCR, the repertoire was profiled, and TCRdb retains in-frame clones only, with some absent. Here the sample spans some 260,000 clones, 85% to 90% being singletons. Sequenced material: peripheral blood. The receptor set was obtained from a woman between 40 and 55 years old who had recovered from COVID-19.

This clone was observed a single time. V gene TRBV20-1 combines with J gene TRBJ2-7; 7 nucleotides match TRBD1. The CDR3 has 19 residues. Trimming removed 3 bases from V and 3 bases from J; junction bases left unmatched: 23. Germline V gives CDR1 DFQATT, CDR2 SNEGSKA (reference sequence). The DNA of the CDR3 is TGCAGTGCTAGTCGTGGACAGGCGTGGGGCCGACCCGTGGACTACGAGCAGTACTTC. Encoded protein: CSASRGQAWGRPVDYEQYF.

The chain joins TRBV14 to TRBJ2-2; 7 bases fit TRBD2. The CDR3 extends over 15 amino acids. V was pared by 4 bases and J by 5 bases, with 7 bases of the junction left unmatched. CDR1 SGHDN and CDR2 FVKESK come from the germline V gene. The CDR3 protein is CASSRSGGGTGELFF. The DNA for the CDR3 is TGTGCCAGCAGCCGGAGTGGGGGAGGGACCGGGGAGCTGTTTTTT.

The chain employs TRBV24-1 and TRBJ2-1, with a possible D match to TRBD1 (5 bases). The CDR3 is 16 amino acids. The germline gives CDR1 KGHDR, CDR2 SFDVKD. Trimming removed 4 bases at V and 0 bases at J, with 12 bases between. This CDR3 is CATSDNRQSSYNEQFF. Here the CDR3 DNA reads TGTGCCACCAGTGACAACAGACAGAGCTCCTACAATGAGCAGTTCTTC.

The chain recombines TRBV6-1 with TRBJ1-1, with 8 bases aligning to TRBD1. Losses at the gene ends were 0 bases for V and 4 bases for J; bases not matched to a gene: 4. The CDR3 is made up of 15 amino acids. Germline CDR1 is MNHNS and CDR2 is SASEGT. CDR3 coding DNA: TGTGCCAGCAGTGAAGCGCCCGGACAGGGCACTGAAGCTTTCTTT. It codes for CASSEAPGQGTEAFF.

V is TRBV7-2 and J is TRBJ1-2, with D unclear. From germline, CDR1 is SGHTA and CDR2 FQGNSA. Trimming stripped 0 bases from V and 2 bases from J, with 10 bases between. CDR3 length equals 15 residues. The CDR3 DNA is TGTGCCAGCAGCTTAGCGGGCCACCCAAACTATGGCTACACCTTC. Translated: CASSLAGHPNYGYTF.

The chain is built from TRBV24-1 and TRBJ1-2, with a possible D match to TRBD1 (6 bases). CDR1 and CDR2 from the germline V gene are KGHDR and SFDVKD. This CDR3 is 17 amino acids long. Between the trimmed V and J ends, which lost 3 bases and 4 bases, there was a span of 20 bases. CDR3 nucleotide sequence: TGTGCCACCAGTGATCCGGCCCGAGGGGGGGCCTCCTATGGCTACACCTTC. Its translation: CATSDPARGGASYGYTF.

This sequence joins TRBV4-1 and TRBJ1-5, with 8 bases that match TRBD1. V shed 0 bases and J 7 bases; nucleotides not matched to a gene: 8. Germline V gene sequence: CDR1 MGHRA, CDR2 YSYEKL. This CDR3 is 16 amino acids long. In DNA form, the CDR3 reads TGCGCCAGCAGCCAAGATCCGCAGGGGGCTTGGCAGCCCCAGCATTTT. Translating gives CASSQDPQGAWQPQHF.

The CDR3 spells CASSYRQGGTQYF. The CDR3, as DNA: TGTGCCAGCAGTTACCGACAGGGGGGGACCCAGTACTTC. The chain uses TRBV6-2 or TRBV6-3 and TRBJ2-5, with 9 nucleotides matching TRBD1. Germline V gene lookup returns CDR1 MNHEY and CDR2 SVGEGT. Losses at the gene ends were 2 bases for V and 7 bases for J; bases not matched to a gene: 2. CDR3 length equals 13 residues.

This clone has only a few counts. This sequence joins TRBV5-1 and TRBJ1-6; D is ambiguous. Trimming took 2 bases from V and 8 from J, leaving 11 bases between them. This CDR3 has 14 residues. The germline CDR1 and CDR2 sequences are SGHRS and YFSETQ. CDR3 sequence reads: CASSFGQEDSPLHF. Written as DNA, the CDR3 is TGCGCCAGCAGCTTTGGCCAGGAGGATTCACCCCTCCACTTT.

This clone appeared a few times. This chain connects TRBV5-1 to TRBJ1-3; 9 bases agree with TRBD1. J was trimmed by 3 bases and V by 5 bases; bases with no gene match: 12. The CDR3 runs 17 residues. Germline V gene data show CDR1 as SGHRS and CDR2 as YFSETQ. CDR3 DNA: TGCGCCAGCAGTTTGTGGGGCCCGGGACAGGGTGGAAACACCATATATTTT. As protein: CASSLWGPGQGGNTIYF.

This chain links TRBV3-1 (or the pseudogene TRBV3-2) with TRBJ1-4; TRBD1 aligns across 7 bases. The CDR3 is made up of 17 amino acids. J lost 3 bases, V lost 0 bases, and 7 bases had no gene match. Per germline, CDR1 LGHDT and CDR2 YNNKEL (reference sequence). As DNA, the CDR3 is TGTGCCAGCAGCCAAGATCCAGGGGGACGTCCTAATGAAAAACTGTTTTTT. Protein product: CASSQDPGGRPNEKLFF.

This clone was seen just once. The CDR3 here is CSVVGRVERETQYF. The CDR3, as DNA: TGCAGCGTTGTGGGCAGGGTAGAGAGAGAGACCCAGTACTTC. The V call is TRBV29-1, the J call TRBJ2-5, with D perhaps TRBD1 (5 bases). The CDR3 covers 14 residues. With 4 bases removed from V and 4 bases from J, the gap between germline ends came to 16 bases. Germline V gives CDR1 SQVTM, CDR2 ANQGSEA.

The genes are TRBV15 and TRBJ2-3; tentative D call: TRBD2 (5 bases). The CDR3 totals 13 residues. V shed 3 bases and J shed 2 bases, with 6 bases lying between them. The germline V gene encodes CDR1 LNHNV and CDR2 YYDKDF (reference sequence). The CDR3 here is CATSSGDTDTQYF. The CDR3 DNA is TGTGCCACCAGCAGCGGGGACACAGATACGCAGTATTTT.

The gene calls are TRBV6-5 and TRBJ2-5; 7 nucleotides line up with TRBD1. Trimming cost V 3 bases and J 2 bases; bases outside gene matches: 3. Looked up from germline, CDR1 is MNHEY and CDR2 is SVGAGI. This CDR3 is 14 amino acids long. The CDR3 here is CASSYRGRQETQYF. The CDR3 nucleotides are TGTGCCAGCAGTTATAGGGGGCGGCAAGAGACCCAGTACTTC.

The rearrangement uses TRBV11-1 and TRBJ2-5; 11 bases line up with TRBD1. Per the germline V gene, CDR1 is SGHAT and CDR2 is FQDESV (reference sequence). Trimming removed 4 bases from V and 1 base from J; junction bases left unmatched: 2. The CDR3 is 15 amino acids. CDR3 residues: CASSWTGGTQETQYF. In nucleotides, the CDR3 is TGTGCCAGCAGCTGGACAGGGGGCACCCAAGAGACCCAGTACTTC.

Only a few counts were recorded for this clone. V gene TRBV29-1 combines with J gene TRBJ1-4; D gene uncertain. V dropped 7 bases and J dropped 0 bases, with 12 bases sitting between them. The CDR3 is 14 amino acids. Germline V gene data show CDR1 as SQVTM and CDR2 as ANQGSEA. CDR3 in DNA: TGCAGCGCCAAACCGGTGACAACTAATGAAAAACTGTTTTTT. Encoded protein: CSAKPVTTNEKLFF.

The chain joins TRBV9 to TRBJ2-1, with 7 bases identical to TRBD2. Germline V gene lookup returns CDR1 SGDLS and CDR2 YYNGEE. This CDR3 region has 16 residues. V trimming: 0 bases; J trimming: 8 bases; junction bases outside the gene matches: 11. The CDR3, as DNA: TGTGCCAGCAGCGTAGGTGCGGGAGCGGGTGGCGATGAGCAGTTCTTC. Its protein product is CASSVGAGAGGDEQFF.

The J gene is TRBJ2-3, the V gene TRBV9; perhaps TRBD2 as D (6 bases). CDR3 length: 16 residues. The V gene lost 0 bases and the J gene lost 4 bases, with 15 bases spanning the gap. Germline values: CDR1 SGDLS, CDR2 YYNGEE. The DNA of the CDR3 is TGTGCCAGCAGCGTAGGGGGGAGGCAGATTGCAGATACGCAGTATTTT. Protein sequence: CASSVGGRQIADTQYF.

The chain combines TRBV7-2 with TRBJ2-3; 11 bases line up with TRBD1. With 5 bases clipped from V and 2 bases from J, the junction kept 3 bases outside the gene matches. The CDR3 runs to 15 residues. Germline-derived CDR1 and CDR2 are SGHTA and FQGNSA. The CDR3 loop is CASSRDRGATDTQYF. In nucleotides, the CDR3 is TGTGCCAGCAGCCGGGACAGGGGGGCCACAGATACGCAGTATTTT.